These T cell receptor beta chains were read from a single sample in a study of cytomegalovirus exposure and HLA in healthy donors. The data were produced by immunoSEQ multiplex PCR, yet TCRdb's version contains in-frame clones alone and is incomplete. This table holds about 170,000 clones, roughly 90% found once. The sample comprised PBMCs. The receptor set was obtained from a woman in her thirties in good health and CMV-seronegative. The CDR3 runs from the conserved cysteine through the conserved F or W. The D gene is left open where the match is weak.

>TRBV29-1|-
CSVEDPPNYEQYF
>TRBV6-1|-
CASSPDRYSNQPQHF
>TRBV7-9|-
CASSPGMFGYNEQFF
>TRBV2|-
CASSENSGNTIYF
>TRBV11-2|-
CASQIWADHSYEQYF
>TRBV15|TRBD1
CATSRDWGTAVNYGYTF
>TRBV4-2|-
CASSHSRDSLLNEQFF
>TRBV7-2|TRBD2
CASSLGASSGGAKNIQYF
>TRBV9|-
CASSVNGAHGETQYF
>TRBV9|-
CASSVGPPSNEQYF
>TRBV5-6|-
CASSFGTGRQETQYF
>TRBV19|-
CASSMTRDNQPQHF
>TRBV7-3|-
CASSLRSNTGELFF
>TRBV29-1|-
CSVEVGSNQPQHF
>TRBV10-3|TRBD2
CAISVGLAGRTDTQYF
>TRBV4-3|-
CASSQDFTGISYSYEQYF
>TRBV7-9|TRBD1
CASSYETGKVFGYTF
>TRBV18|-
CASSPLGGLNTEAFF
>TRBV29-1|-
CSVAGAGRSPTF
>TRBV7-2|-
CASSPLRGGVQTQYF
>TRBV6-6|-
CASSGGGAGETQYF
>TRBV18|-
CASSPSSSYEQYF
>TRBV7-6|-
CASSSQPTNTDTQYF
>TRBV5-6|-
CASSPGRTEAFF
>TRBV5-4|-
CASSLPPYGYTF
>TRBV5-6|-
CASSLGGGSGNTIYF
>TRBV2|-
CASRTGYGYTF
>TRBV7-8|-
CASSLENNRRYTF
>TRBV4-1|-
CASSQAGGNSPLHF
>TRBV7-8|-
CASSSPDRSSPYEQYF
>TRBV4-2|-
CASSQDYGNEKLFF
>TRBV27|TRBD2
CASSPGLAGPTYEQYF
>TRBV5-4|-
CASSLAGMNTEAFF
>TRBV7-2|TRBD2
CASSFGGGYEQYF
>TRBV29-1|-
CSVFASSTGELFF